The next 6 T cell receptor beta chains were all read from a single sample in a study of T cells in narcolepsy (dated 2018 in TCRdb). The library was prepared using the immunoSEQ multiplex PCR assay. TCRdb took this table from immuneACCESS and kept in-frame rearrangements with V and J called. Such tables lack part of the clones; where checked against another copy, unresolved V genes explain under half of the gap, and the rest is unexplained. This sample lists around 18,000 clones; about nine tenths were detected once. The ten largest make up about 0.7% of the sample. The sequencing sample was made of memory (CD45RA-) CD4+ T cells from blood. The cell subset or site label here, explained by the study, means: memory T cells sorted ex vivo from peripheral blood. The origin of the receptors is a human donor in good health.

The chain employs TRBV11-3 and TRBJ2-3; 8 bases fit TRBD1. Germline V gene data show CDR1 as SGHNT and CDR2 as YENEEA. The ends lost 4 bases at V and 2 bases at J; junction bases unmatched: 2. There are 14 residues in the CDR3. DNA of the CDR3: TGTGCCAGCAGCTCGGGACAGGCCACAGATACGCAGTATTTT. Amino acid sequence: CASSSGQATDTQYF.

This chain links TRBV25-1 with TRBJ2-7; TRBD1 matches 10 bases. The CDR3 consists of 16 residues. With V trimmed by 2 bases and J by 9 bases, 13 bases remained unmatched. Per the germline V gene, CDR1 is MGHDK and CDR2 is SYGVNS. The CDR3, as DNA: TGTGCCAGCAGTGAACCCGGGACAGGGGCCTACATCGGGCAGTACTTC. It specifies CASSEPGTGAYIGQYF.

The chain couples TRBV9 to TRBJ2-5, with D possibly matching TRBD2 (6 bases). Germline CDR1 reads SGDLS; CDR2 reads YYNGEE. The CDR3 is 13 residues long. Trimming removed 4 bases at V and 4 bases at J, with 11 bases between. CDR3 coding DNA: TGTGCCAGCAGCTGGAGGGCAGGAGAGACCCAGTACTTC. The encoded protein is CASSWRAGETQYF.

The chain couples TRBV6-6 to TRBJ2-7; 8 bases are a match to TRBD2. Germline values: CDR1 MNHNY, CDR2 SVGAGI (reference sequence). The CDR3 loop spans 14 amino acids. V shed 5 bases, J shed 1 base, and the junction held 4 bases outside the gene matches. The CDR3 region is CASSIAGRSYEQYF. CDR3 DNA: TGTGCCAGCAGTATAGCGGGACGATCCTACGAGCAGTACTTC.

This sequence joins TRBV5-1 and TRBJ1-2, with 8 bases identical to TRBD1. CDR1 is SGHRS, CDR2 YFSETQ, per germline. The CDR3 contains 13 residues. V gave up 5 bases and J gave up 3 bases; unmatched junction bases: 3. The CDR3 spells CASSRGQDYGYTF. The CDR3 DNA is TGCGCCAGCAGTCGGGGACAGGACTATGGCTACACCTTC.

The CDR3 protein is CASSLGGGFYGYTF. For the CDR3, the DNA is TGTGCCAGCAGCTTAGGGGGCGGCTTCTATGGCTACACCTTC. This chain links TRBV7-2 with TRBJ1-2, with D possibly being TRBD1 (5 bases). This CDR3 contains 14 residues. V shed 1 base and J shed 4 bases, with 10 bases lying between them. The germline gives CDR1 SGHTA, CDR2 FQGNSA. Looking up the rest from reference TRBV7-2 and TRBJ1-2 gives the full variable domain: GAGVSQSPSNKVTEKGKDVELRCDPISGHTALYWYRQSLGQGLEFLIYFQGNSAPDKSGLPSDRFSAERTGGSVSTLTIQRTQQEDSAVYLCASSLGGGFYGYTFGSGTRLTVV.